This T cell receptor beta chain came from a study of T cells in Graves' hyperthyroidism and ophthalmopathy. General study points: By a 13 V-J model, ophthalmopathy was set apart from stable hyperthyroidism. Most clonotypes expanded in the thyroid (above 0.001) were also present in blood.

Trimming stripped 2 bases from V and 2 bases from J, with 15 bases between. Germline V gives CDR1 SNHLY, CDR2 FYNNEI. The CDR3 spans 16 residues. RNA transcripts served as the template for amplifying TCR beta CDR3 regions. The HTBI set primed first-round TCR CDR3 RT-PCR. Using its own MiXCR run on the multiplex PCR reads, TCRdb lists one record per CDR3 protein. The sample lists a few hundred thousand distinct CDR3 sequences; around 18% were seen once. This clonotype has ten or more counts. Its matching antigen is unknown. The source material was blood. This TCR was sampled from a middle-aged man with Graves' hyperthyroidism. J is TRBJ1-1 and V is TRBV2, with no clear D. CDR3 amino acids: CASSESSGPRNTEAFF. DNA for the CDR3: TGTGCCAGCAGTGAAAGTTCGGGCCCTCGTAACACTGAAGCTTTCTTT.